This TCR beta chain emerged from a study of blood T cell repertoires in COVID-19. The CDR3 has 17 residues. From germline, CDR1 is LNHNV and CDR2 YYDKDF (reference sequence). Trimming left V 3 bases short and J 5 bases short, with 22 bases between. Per the study methods: Counts of nucleated cells, estimated from reference gene primer amplification, were obtained. The repertoire was sequenced with immunoSEQ multiplex PCR; TCRdb's copy has only in-frame clones and lacks some. V, J and clone size are taken as reported in that table, and D and trimming were inferred from the DNA itself. Here the sample spans around 330,000 clones, 87% being singletons. The study drew participants aged 18 to 89 years from approximately 23 US areas. The recovered donors of Cohort 3 showed two negative PCRs, clearance, or symptom resolution.

The chain combines TRBV15 with TRBJ1-1, with D maybe TRBD1 (6 bases). The source of this sequence is a woman in her late teens or twenties who had recovered from COVID-19. The sample comprised PBMCs or T cells enriched from blood (not recorded which). The CDR3 nucleotides read TGTGCCACCAGCAGGGGGGCCAGGTTAGGGGTAGGGACTGAAGCTTTCTTT. Amino acid sequence: CATSRGARLGVGTEAFF.